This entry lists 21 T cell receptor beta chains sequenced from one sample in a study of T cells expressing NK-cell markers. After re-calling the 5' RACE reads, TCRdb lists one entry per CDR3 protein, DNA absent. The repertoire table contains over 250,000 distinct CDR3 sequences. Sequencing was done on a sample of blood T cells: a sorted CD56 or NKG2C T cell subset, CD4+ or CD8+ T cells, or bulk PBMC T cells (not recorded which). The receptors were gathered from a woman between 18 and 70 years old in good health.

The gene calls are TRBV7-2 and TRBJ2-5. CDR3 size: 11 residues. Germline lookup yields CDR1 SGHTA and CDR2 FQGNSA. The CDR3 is CASGSWETQYF. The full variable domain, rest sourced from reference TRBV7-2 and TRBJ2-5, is GAGVSQSPSNKVTEKGKDVELRCDPISGHTALYWYRQSLGQGLEFLIYFQGNSAPDKSGLPSDRFSAERTGGSVSTLTIQRTQQEDSAVYLCASGSWETQYFGPGTRLLVL.

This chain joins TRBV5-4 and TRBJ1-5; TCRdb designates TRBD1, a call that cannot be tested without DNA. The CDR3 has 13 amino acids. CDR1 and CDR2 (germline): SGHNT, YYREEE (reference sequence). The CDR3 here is CASSRDWDQPQHF.

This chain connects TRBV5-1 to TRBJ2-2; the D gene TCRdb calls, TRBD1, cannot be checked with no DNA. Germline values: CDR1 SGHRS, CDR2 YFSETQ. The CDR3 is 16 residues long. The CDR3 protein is CASSLAAGHFTGELFF.

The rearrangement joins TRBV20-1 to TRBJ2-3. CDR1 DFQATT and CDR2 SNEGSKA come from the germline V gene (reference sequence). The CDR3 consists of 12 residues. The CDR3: CSRLRSSDTQYF.

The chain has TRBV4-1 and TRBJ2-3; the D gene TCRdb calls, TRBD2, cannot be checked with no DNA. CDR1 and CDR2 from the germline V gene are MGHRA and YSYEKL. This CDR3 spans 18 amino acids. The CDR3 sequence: CASSNFRSGGAGTDTQYF.

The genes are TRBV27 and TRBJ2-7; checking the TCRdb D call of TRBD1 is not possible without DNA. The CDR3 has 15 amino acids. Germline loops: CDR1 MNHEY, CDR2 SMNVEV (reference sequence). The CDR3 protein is CASSLKPAPSYEQYF.

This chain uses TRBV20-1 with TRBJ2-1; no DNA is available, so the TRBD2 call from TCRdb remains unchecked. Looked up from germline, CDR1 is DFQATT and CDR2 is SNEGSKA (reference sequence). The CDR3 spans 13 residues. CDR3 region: CSVLAGGRNEQFF.

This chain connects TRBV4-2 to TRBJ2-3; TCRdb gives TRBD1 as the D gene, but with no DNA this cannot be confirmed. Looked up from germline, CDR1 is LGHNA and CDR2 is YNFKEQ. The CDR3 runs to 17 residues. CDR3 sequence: CASSQDPGQGGADTQYF.

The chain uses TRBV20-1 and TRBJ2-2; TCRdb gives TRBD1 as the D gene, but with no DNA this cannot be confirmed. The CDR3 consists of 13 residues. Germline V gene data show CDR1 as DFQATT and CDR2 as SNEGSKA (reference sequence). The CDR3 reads CSAGGRSTGELFF.

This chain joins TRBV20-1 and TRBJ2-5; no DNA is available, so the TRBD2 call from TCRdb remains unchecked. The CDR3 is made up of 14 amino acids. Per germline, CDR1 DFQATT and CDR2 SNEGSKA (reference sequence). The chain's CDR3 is CSAQAQGPRETQYF.

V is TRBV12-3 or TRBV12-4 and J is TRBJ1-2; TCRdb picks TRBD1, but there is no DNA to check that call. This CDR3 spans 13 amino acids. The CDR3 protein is CASRRTGGYGYTF.

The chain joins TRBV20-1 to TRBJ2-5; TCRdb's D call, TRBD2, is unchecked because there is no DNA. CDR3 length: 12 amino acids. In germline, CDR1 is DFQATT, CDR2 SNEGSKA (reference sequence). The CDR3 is CSAAGEKETQYF.

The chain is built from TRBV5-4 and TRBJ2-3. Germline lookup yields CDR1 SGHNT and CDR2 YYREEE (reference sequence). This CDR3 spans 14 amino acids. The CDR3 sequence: CASSLVGRTDTQYF.

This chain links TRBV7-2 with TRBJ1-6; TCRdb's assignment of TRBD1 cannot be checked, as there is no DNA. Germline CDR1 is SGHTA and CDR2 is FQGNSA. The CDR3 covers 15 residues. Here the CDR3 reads CASSSDRARNSPLHF. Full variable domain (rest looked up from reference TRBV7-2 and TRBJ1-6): GAGVSQSPSNKVTEKGKDVELRCDPISGHTALYWYRQSLGQGLEFLIYFQGNSAPDKSGLPSDRFSAERTGGSVSTLTIQRTQQEDSAVYLCASSSDRARNSPLHFGNGTRLTVT.

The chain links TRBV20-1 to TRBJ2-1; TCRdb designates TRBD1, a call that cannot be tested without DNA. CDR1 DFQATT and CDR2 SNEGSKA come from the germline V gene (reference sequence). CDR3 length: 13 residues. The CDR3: CSARGQGVGEQFF.

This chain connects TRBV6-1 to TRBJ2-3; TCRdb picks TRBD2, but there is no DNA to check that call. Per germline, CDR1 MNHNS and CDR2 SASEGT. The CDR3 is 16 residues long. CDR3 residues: CASSPRRATSTDTQYF.

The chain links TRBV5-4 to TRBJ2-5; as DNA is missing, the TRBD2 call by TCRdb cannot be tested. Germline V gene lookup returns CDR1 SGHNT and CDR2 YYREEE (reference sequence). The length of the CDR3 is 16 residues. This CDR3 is CASSLGASGRQETQYF.

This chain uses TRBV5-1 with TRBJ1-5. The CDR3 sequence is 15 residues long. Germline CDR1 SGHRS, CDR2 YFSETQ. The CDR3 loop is CASSLADRTTQPQHF.

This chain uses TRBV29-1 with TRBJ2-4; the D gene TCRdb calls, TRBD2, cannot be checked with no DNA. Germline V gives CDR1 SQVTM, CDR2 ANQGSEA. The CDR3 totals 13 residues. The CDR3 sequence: CSVGSRKANIQYF.

CDR3 region: CASRSPGLAGYTQYF. This chain links TRBV7-2 with TRBJ2-3; TCRdb reports TRBD2, a call that lacks DNA to check it against. The CDR3 is 15 residues long. CDR1 is SGHTA and CDR2 is FQGNSA in the germline V gene.

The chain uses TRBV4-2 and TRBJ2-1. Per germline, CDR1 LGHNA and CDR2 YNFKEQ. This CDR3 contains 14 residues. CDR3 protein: CASSQDSGRNEQFF.